Listed below are T cell receptor beta chains from one sample, sequenced in a study of shared clonotypes between healthy human individuals. Some clones are missing from TCRdb's copy, which holds only in-frame ones; the method was immunoSEQ multiplex PCR. This sample yields a few hundred thousand clones, of which 80% to 90% are seen a single time; about a sixth belongs to the top ten. Sequencing input: memory CD8+ T cells sorted from blood. The receptors were gathered from a man in his late teens or twenties in good health. Both conserved end residues are part of each CDR3. D genes are given only for firm matches. Size is omitted from some rows. Given values are once, few, many or a class for expanded clones.

size: .; J: TRBJ2-1; D: TRBD1; V: TRBV11-3; CDR3: CASSRDSYNEQFF; DNA: TGTGCCAGCAGCCGGGACAGTTACAATGAGCAGTTCTTC
size: .; J: TRBJ1-2; D: .; V: TRBV4-3; CDR3: CASSQDWIKERLNYGYTF; DNA: TGCGCCAGCAGCCAAGATTGGATAAAGGAGCGACTAAACTATGGCTACACCTTC
size: .; J: TRBJ1-3; D: .; V: TRBV28; CDR3: CASSLPGQLWEGNTIYF; DNA: TGTGCCAGCAGTTTGCCTGGCCAACTATGGGAAGGAAACACCATATATTTT
size: .; J: TRBJ1-2; D: TRBD1; V: TRBV7-9; CDR3: CASSPTGGLGYGYTF; DNA: TGTGCCAGCAGCCCTACAGGGGGCCTCGGCTATGGCTACACCTTC
size: .; J: TRBJ1-4; D: .; V: TRBV5-1; CDR3: CASSPESGLNEKLFF; DNA: TGCGCCAGCAGCCCCGAGTCAGGGCTTAATGAAAAACTGTTTTTT
size: .; J: TRBJ2-2; D: .; V: TRBV11-3; CDR3: CASSPRGRGNTGELFF; DNA: TGTGCCAGCAGCCCCCGGGGCCGAGGGAACACCGGGGAGCTGTTTTTT
size: .; J: TRBJ2-7; D: TRBD1; V: TRBV28; CDR3: CASSRKGQVILSISYEQYF; DNA: TGTGCCAGCAGTCGAAAGGGACAGGTTATTCTCTCCATTTCCTACGAGCAGTACTTC
size: many; J: TRBJ2-1; D: TRBD2; V: TRBV4-3; CDR3: CASSQDQSSGEIRDNEQFF; DNA: TGCGCCAGCAGCCAAGATCAATCCAGCGGGGAAATTCGAGACAATGAGCAGTTCTTC
size: .; J: TRBJ2-1; D: .; V: TRBV19; CDR3: CASSIDAEVEQFF; DNA: TGTGCCAGTAGTATAGACGCGGAGGTTGAGCAGTTCTTC
size: .; J: TRBJ2-5; D: .; V: TRBV11-2; CDR3: CASSLSFLETQYF; DNA: TGTGCCAGCAGCTTATCATTCCTGGAGACCCAGTACTTC
size: .; J: TRBJ2-3; D: .; V: TRBV6-6; CDR3: CATLAADTQYF; DNA: TGTGCCACATTAGCCGCAGATACGCAGTATTTT
size: once; J: TRBJ2-7; D: .; V: TRBV7-9; CDR3: CASSLVGPPSYEQYF; DNA: TGTGCCAGCAGCTTAGTAGGCCCTCCCTCCTACGAGCAGTACTTC
size: .; J: TRBJ2-3; D: .; V: TRBV7-2; CDR3: CASSLRGAPTDTQYF; DNA: TGTGCCAGCAGCTTAAGAGGGGCCCCCACAGATACGCAGTATTTT
size: .; J: TRBJ2-1; D: TRBD1; V: TRBV19; CDR3: CASTTGGNYNEQFF; DNA: TGTGCCAGTACCACAGGGGGCAATTACAATGAGCAGTTCTTC
size: .; J: TRBJ2-7; D: .; V: TRBV4-1; CDR3: CASSHILGRYEQYF; DNA: TGCGCCAGCAGCCACATACTTGGGAGGTACGAGCAGTACTTC
size: many; J: TRBJ1-2; D: .; V: TRBV27; CDR3: CASSLRPVLYGYTF; DNA: TGTGCCAGCAGTTTACGTCCGGTCTTGTATGGCTACACCTTC
size: .; J: TRBJ2-7; D: .; V: TRBV5-6; CDR3: CASSLEPPTYYEQYF; DNA: TGTGCCAGCAGCTTGGAACCGCCGACCTACTACGAGCAGTACTTC
size: .; J: TRBJ1-1; D: .; V: TRBV27; CDR3: CASSSSGGEVNTEAFF; DNA: TGTGCCAGCAGTTCCTCCGGGGGTGAAGTGAACACTGAAGCTTTCTTT
size: .; J: TRBJ2-7; D: TRBD2; V: TRBV29-1; CDR3: CSVESGTSVSYEQYF; DNA: TGCAGCGTTGAAAGCGGGACTAGCGTCTCCTACGAGCAGTACTTC
size: .; J: TRBJ2-2; D: .; V: TRBV7-8; CDR3: CASSLWVILTGELFF; DNA: TGTGCCAGCAGCTTATGGGTGATTCTAACCGGGGAGCTGTTTTTT
size: .; J: TRBJ1-4; D: .; V: TRBV9; CDR3: CASSVSGEGEKLFF; DNA: TGTGCCAGCAGCGTATCAGGGGAAGGTGAAAAACTGTTTTTT
size: .; J: TRBJ2-3; D: .; V: TRBV2; CDR3: CASSAERITDTQYF; DNA: TGTGCCAGCAGTGCGGAGCGGATCACAGATACGCAGTATTTT
size: .; J: TRBJ2-2; D: .; V: TRBV7-9; CDR3: CASRRTLNTGELFF; DNA: TGTGCCAGCAGGCGGACACTGAACACCGGGGAGCTGTTTTTT
size: .; J: TRBJ2-2; D: TRBD2; V: TRBV5-1; CDR3: CASGGDGRTRTSGATGELFF; DNA: TGCGCCAGCGGCGGGGACGGCCGGACTAGGACTAGCGGGGCGACCGGGGAGCTGTTTTTT
size: .; J: TRBJ2-7; D: .; V: TRBV18; CDR3: CASSPATGEQYF; DNA: TGTGCCAGCTCCCCAGCCACCGGCGAGCAGTACTTC
size: .; J: TRBJ1-6; D: TRBD1; V: TRBV7-2; CDR3: CASSFDRVPTTHF; DNA: TGTGCCAGCAGCTTCGACAGGGTCCCCACCACCCACTTT
size: .; J: TRBJ2-5; D: .; V: TRBV5-4; CDR3: CASSLAIWGLGTQYF; DNA: TGTGCCAGCAGCTTGGCCATTTGGGGATTGGGGACCCAGTACTTC
size: .; J: TRBJ2-7; D: TRBD1; V: TRBV9; CDR3: CASSAGGDGYEQYF; DNA: TGTGCCAGCAGCGCAGGGGGAGACGGCTACGAGCAGTACTTC
size: .; J: TRBJ2-7; D: .; V: TRBV6-6; CDR3: CASSYSEGRSYEQYF; DNA: TGTGCCAGCAGTTACTCCGAGGGTCGATCCTACGAGCAGTACTTC
size: .; J: TRBJ1-3; D: TRBD1; V: TRBV2; CDR3: CASSDRGQAGNTIYF; DNA: TGTGCCAGCAGTGATAGGGGACAGGCGGGAAACACCATATATTTT
size: .; J: TRBJ1-2; D: .; V: TRBV6-4; CDR3: CASSGTLNYGYTF; DNA: TGTGCCAGCAGTGGAACATTAAACTATGGCTACACCTTC
size: .; J: TRBJ1-2; D: TRBD1; V: TRBV7-9; CDR3: CASSSPDRGHYGYTF; DNA: TGTGCCAGCAGCTCCCCGGACAGGGGCCACTATGGCTACACCTTC
size: .; J: TRBJ2-7; D: TRBD2; V: TRBV4-1; CDR3: CASSQNSGIGYEQYF; DNA: TGCGCCAGCAGCCAGAATAGCGGGATAGGCTACGAGCAGTACTTC
size: .; J: TRBJ2-7; D: .; V: TRBV29-1; CDR3: CSVEDTLGYEQYF; DNA: TGCAGCGTTGAGGACACGCTGGGATACGAGCAGTACTTC
size: .; J: TRBJ2-7; D: .; V: TRBV27; CDR3: CASSEGNEQYF; DNA: TGTGCCAGCAGTGAGGGGAACGAGCAGTACTTC
size: .; J: TRBJ2-1; D: .; V: TRBV19; CDR3: CASGPGEWSYNEQFF; DNA: TGTGCCAGTGGTCCCGGGGAATGGTCCTACAATGAGCAGTTCTTC
size: .; J: TRBJ1-6; D: .; V: TRBV10-1; CDR3: CASSLYQGTNSPLHF; DNA: TGCGCCAGCAGCTTATACCAGGGGACCAATTCACCCCTCCACTTT
size: .; J: TRBJ1-2; D: TRBD1; V: TRBV4-1; CDR3: CASSPFGGGNGYTF; DNA: TGCGCCAGCAGCCCCTTCGGAGGGGGCAATGGCTACACCTTC
size: .; J: TRBJ1-1; D: TRBD1; V: TRBV2; CDR3: CASRDRGLNTEAFF; DNA: TGTGCCAGCAGGGACAGGGGGCTGAACACTGAAGCTTTCTTT
size: .; J: TRBJ2-2; D: .; V: TRBV9; CDR3: CASSGGYGGVPGELFF; DNA: TGTGCCAGCAGCGGTGGCTACGGGGGAGTCCCCGGGGAGCTGTTTTTT
size: .; J: TRBJ1-1; D: TRBD1; V: TRBV28; CDR3: CASTLRQGGTEAFF; DNA: TGTGCCAGCACCCTAAGACAGGGTGGGACTGAAGCTTTCTTT
size: few; J: TRBJ2-7; D: .; V: TRBV18; CDR3: CASSLTPWGESYEQYF; DNA: TGTGCCAGCTCCCTAACACCCTGGGGGGAATCCTACGAGCAGTACTTC
size: .; J: TRBJ1-1; D: TRBD1; V: TRBV30; CDR3: CAWSRPGQGLPEAFF; DNA: TGTGCCTGGAGTCGTCCCGGACAGGGGTTACCTGAAGCTTTCTTT
size: .; J: TRBJ2-5; D: TRBD2; V: TRBV4-1; CDR3: CASSQYLGGETQYF; DNA: TGCGCCAGCAGCCAATACCTCGGGGGGGAGACCCAGTACTTC
size: .; J: TRBJ2-2; D: .; V: TRBV7-9; CDR3: CASSLFDLTGELFF; DNA: TGTGCCAGCAGCTTATTTGACCTCACCGGGGAGCTGTTTTTT
size: .; J: TRBJ1-1; D: .; V: TRBV5-1; CDR3: CASSLDQGSALEAFF; DNA: TGCGCCAGCAGCTTGGATCAGGGCTCGGCTCTGGAAGCTTTCTTT
size: .; J: TRBJ2-3; D: .; V: TRBV4-1; CDR3: CASSQGSEDTQYF; DNA: TGCGCCAGCAGCCAAGGCTCGGAGGATACGCAGTATTTT
size: .; J: TRBJ2-3; D: .; V: TRBV7-3; CDR3: CASSLMAVGDTQYF; DNA: TGTGCCAGCAGCTTAATGGCAGTGGGGGATACGCAGTATTTT